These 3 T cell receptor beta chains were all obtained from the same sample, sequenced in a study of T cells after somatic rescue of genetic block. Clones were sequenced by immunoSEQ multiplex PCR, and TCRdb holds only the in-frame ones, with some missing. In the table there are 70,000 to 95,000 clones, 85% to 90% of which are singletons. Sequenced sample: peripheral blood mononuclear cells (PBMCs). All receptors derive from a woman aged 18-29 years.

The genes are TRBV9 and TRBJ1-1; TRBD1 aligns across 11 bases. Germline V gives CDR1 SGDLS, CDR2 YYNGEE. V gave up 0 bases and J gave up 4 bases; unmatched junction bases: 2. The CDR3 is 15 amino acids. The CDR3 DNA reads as TGTGCCAGCAGCGTAGAGGGGACAGGGGGCACTGAAGCTTTCTTT. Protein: CASSVEGTGGTEAFF.

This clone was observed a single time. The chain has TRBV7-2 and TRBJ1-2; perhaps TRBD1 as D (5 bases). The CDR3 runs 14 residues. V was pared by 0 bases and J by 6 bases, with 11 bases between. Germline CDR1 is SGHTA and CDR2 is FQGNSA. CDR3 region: CASSLASREDGYTF. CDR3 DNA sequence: TGTGCCAGCAGCTTAGCGAGCAGGGAGGATGGCTACACCTTC.

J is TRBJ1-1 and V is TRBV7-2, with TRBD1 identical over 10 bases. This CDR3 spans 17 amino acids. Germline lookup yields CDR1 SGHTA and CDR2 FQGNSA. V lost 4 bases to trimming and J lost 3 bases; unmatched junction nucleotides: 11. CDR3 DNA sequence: TGTGCCAGCAGCTCCTGGACAGGGGGATATGAGTACACTGAAGCTTTCTTT. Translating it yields CASSSWTGGYEYTEAFF.